The text below deals with one T cell receptor beta chain. As yet, its antigen is unknown. Evenly divided among several immunoSEQ plates was the genomic DNA of each subset. The method was immunoSEQ multiplex PCR; TCRdb's version includes in-frame clones alone and lacks a portion of them. The sample records about 710,000 clones, 55% to 85% being singletons. Free of recent acute infections or vaccinations, the donors were healthy HIV-negative adults. Looked up from germline, CDR1 is MDHEN and CDR2 is SYDVKM. Trimming took off 3 bases at V and 7 bases at J, with 10 bases between the two ends. The CDR3 loop spans 13 amino acids. The data belong to a study of shared clonotypes between healthy human individuals. Study background: Each donor contributed plates that comprised three CD4 naive, three CD4 memory, two CD8 naive and one CD8 memory. Findings of the study overall: Donor scarcity curtailed the genetic and exposure-history diversity represented herein.

The V gene is TRBV28, the J gene TRBJ2-1; D is uncertain. This clonotype originated in a woman aged 25-40 years in good health. The sample comprised memory CD4+ T cells sorted from blood. Subset defined: CD45RA-negative fraction. The DNA for the CDR3 is TGTGCCAGCAGTTTTCCACAGCGAAATGAGCAGTTCTTC. Amino acids: CASSFPQRNEQFF.